The clone carrying this T cell receptor beta chain occurred once. Terminally differentiated effector memory CD45RA+ cells were excluded by CCR7 positive selection of CD45RO-negative cells. This entry is derived from a study of shared clonotypes between healthy human individuals. Turning to the study itself: The people who gave samples were a couple of women and a few men aged 18 to 49.

After removal of 4 bases from V and 5 bases from J, the junction contained 4 bases not matched to a gene. The CDR3 covers 14 residues. The V gene's germline CDR1 is SGDLS and CDR2 YYNGEE. Deep-level running was used for the assay. Sequenced by immunoSEQ multiplex PCR; TCRdb stores in-frame clones only, minus some. The sample records about 2 million clones, about 95% being singletons. The genes are TRBV9 and TRBJ2-1; 9 nucleotides match TRBD2. The TCR comes from a man between 18 and 29 years old in good health. Specimen: naive CD8+ T cells sorted from blood. The CDR3 sequence is CASSPSGGNNEQFF. In nucleotides, the CDR3 is TGTGCCAGCAGCCCGAGCGGGGGGAACAATGAGCAGTTCTTC.